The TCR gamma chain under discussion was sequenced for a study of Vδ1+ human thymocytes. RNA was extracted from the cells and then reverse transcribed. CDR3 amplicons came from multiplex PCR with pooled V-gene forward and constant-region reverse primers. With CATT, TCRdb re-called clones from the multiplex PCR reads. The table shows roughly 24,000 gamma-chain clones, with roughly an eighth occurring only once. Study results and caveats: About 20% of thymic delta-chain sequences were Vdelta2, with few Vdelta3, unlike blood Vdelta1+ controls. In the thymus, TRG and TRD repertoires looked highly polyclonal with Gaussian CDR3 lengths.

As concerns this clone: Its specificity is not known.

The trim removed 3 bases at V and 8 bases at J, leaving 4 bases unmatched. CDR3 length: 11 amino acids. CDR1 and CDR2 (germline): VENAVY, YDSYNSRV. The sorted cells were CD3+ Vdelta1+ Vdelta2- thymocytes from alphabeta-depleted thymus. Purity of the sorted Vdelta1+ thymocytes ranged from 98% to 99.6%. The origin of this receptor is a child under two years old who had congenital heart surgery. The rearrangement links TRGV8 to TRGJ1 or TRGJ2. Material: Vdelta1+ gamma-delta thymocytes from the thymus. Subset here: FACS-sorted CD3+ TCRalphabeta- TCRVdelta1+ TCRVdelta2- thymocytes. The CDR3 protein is CATWDGNKKLF. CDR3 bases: TGTGCCACCTGGGATGGCAATAAGAAACTCTTT.